This is a list of T cell receptor beta chains from one sample in a study of blood T cell repertoires in COVID-19. Repertoires were generated with immunoSEQ multiplex PCR, while TCRdb's copy carries only in-frame clones and drops some. Among some 200,000 clones, roughly nine tenths were seen once, and the ten largest hold 2% to 2.5%. Sequencing used PBMCs or T cells enriched from blood (not recorded which). Receptors originate from a woman aged 25 to 45 who had recovered from COVID-19. The CDR3 runs from the conserved cysteine through the conserved F or W. Fields, in order: D gene, clone size, V gene, J gene, CDR3 protein, CDR3 DNA. D genes are given only for firm matches. Clone sizes are given selectively: once, few, many, or a class where the clone is expanded.

TRBD1	.	TRBV18	TRBJ1-2	CASSPGTGGRSYGYTF	TGTGCCAGCTCACCCGGGACAGGGGGGAGATCCTATGGCTACACCTTC
TRBD1	.	TRBV27	TRBJ2-2	CASSPLPGQYTGELFF	TGTGCCAGCAGTCCCCTTCCGGGACAGTACACCGGGGAGCTGTTTTTT
.	.	TRBV18	TRBJ1-1	CASSPSQGMAEAFF	TGTGCCAGCTCACCAAGCCAGGGAATGGCGGAGGCTTTCTTT
.	.	TRBV29-1	TRBJ1-5	CSVKGDGSNQPQHF	TGCAGCGTCAAGGGAGACGGGAGCAATCAGCCCCAGCATTTT
.	few	TRBV20-1	TRBJ1-1	CSASEAGMNTEAFF	TGCAGTGCTAGTGAGGCAGGCATGAACACTGAAGCTTTCTTT
TRBD1	.	TRBV2	TRBJ1-1	CASRRQGTEAFF	TGTGCCAGTAGAAGACAGGGTACTGAAGCTTTCTTT
.	.	TRBV5-1	TRBJ2-2	CASSLAGPTTGELFF	TGCGCCAGCAGCTTAGCAGGGCCCACCACCGGGGAGCTGTTTTTT
.	once	TRBV24-1	TRBJ2-1	CATSDSAGVSYNEQFF	TGTGCCACCAGTGATTCGGCCGGGGTCTCCTACAATGAGCAGTTCTTC
.	.	TRBV25-1	TRBJ2-1	CASSEPSEPLYNEQFF	TGTGCCAGCAGTGAACCATCGGAGCCTCTCTACAATGAGCAGTTCTTC
.	.	TRBV30	TRBJ1-1	CAWIRGNTEAFF	TGTGCCTGGATTAGGGGGAACACTGAAGCTTTCTTT
.	.	TRBV5-1	TRBJ2-1	CASSLTGTYNEQFF	TGCGCCAGCAGCTTGACAGGTACCTACAATGAGCAGTTCTTC
TRBD1	.	TRBV5-6	TRBJ2-5	CASSQIKGQGQETQYF	TGTGCCAGCAGCCAGATTAAAGGACAGGGTCAAGAGACCCAGTACTTC
TRBD1	.	TRBV9	TRBJ2-7	CASSAQGAYEQYF	TGTGCCAGCAGCGCACAGGGGGCCTACGAGCAGTACTTC
.	once	TRBV9	TRBJ2-3	CASSVVGYLADTQYF	TGTGCCAGCAGCGTAGTGGGCTACTTGGCAGATACGCAGTATTTT
.	many	TRBV30	TRBJ2-3	CAWSVPGVAAQYF	TGTGCCTGGAGTGTACCTGGAGTGGCGGCGCAGTATTTT
.	.	TRBV9	TRBJ1-1	CASSARTNTEAFF	TGTGCCAGCAGCGCTAGAACTAACACTGAAGCTTTCTTT
TRBD2	.	TRBV5-4	TRBJ2-7	CASSTGTSGGAVEQYF	TGTGCCAGCAGCACCGGGACTAGCGGGGGGGCCGTCGAGCAGTACTTC
TRBD1	.	TRBV7-2	TRBJ1-3	CASSLDRAGNTIYF	TGTGCCAGCAGCTTGGACAGGGCTGGAAACACCATATATTTT
.	.	TRBV30	TRBJ2-2	CAWSSLSGELFF	TGTGCCTGGAGTTCCCTATCCGGGGAGCTGTTTTTT
.	.	TRBV9	TRBJ2-2	CASSVGGTGELFF	TGTGCCAGCAGCGTAGGAGGCACCGGGGAGCTGTTTTTT
.	.	TRBV6-5	TRBJ1-2	CASIFIRAGEGYTF	TGTGCCAGCATATTTATTCGGGCAGGGGAAGGCTACACCTTC
.	.	TRBV29-1	TRBJ1-1	CSANPGDANTEAFF	TGCAGCGCAAACCCAGGGGATGCGAACACTGAAGCTTTCTTT
TRBD1	.	TRBV7-3	TRBJ2-5	CASSRSGQGALETQYF	TGTGCCAGCAGCCGAAGCGGGCAGGGGGCCTTAGAGACCCAGTACTTC
TRBD1	.	TRBV5-5	TRBJ1-2	CASSSRDRGSTGYTF	TGTGCCAGCAGCTCCAGGGACAGGGGTTCGACGGGCTACACCTTC
TRBD1	.	TRBV4-3	TRBJ1-1	CASSQEDRVGTEAFF	TGCGCCAGCAGCCAAGAGGACAGGGTTGGCACTGAAGCTTTCTTT
.	.	TRBV9	TRBJ2-6	CASSVSTGRESSGANVLTF	TGTGCCAGCAGCGTATCGACAGGCCGAGAAAGCTCTGGGGCCAACGTCCTGACTTTC
.	.	TRBV19	TRBJ1-3	CASRTASGGNTIYF	TGTGCCAGTAGGACAGCTTCGGGTGGAAACACCATATATTTT
TRBD1	.	TRBV7-2	TRBJ1-2	CASRYKSGTVRFGGYTF	TGTGCCAGCAGATATAAATCGGGGACAGTTCGATTTGGGGGCTACACCTTC
.	.	TRBV24-1	TRBJ2-1	CATSDFTVIDNEQFF	TGTGCCACCAGTGATTTTACGGTTATCGACAATGAGCAGTTCTTC
.	.	TRBV20-1	TRBJ2-4	CSASHKNIQYF	TGCAGTGCTAGCCACAAAAACATTCAGTACTTC
TRBD2	.	TRBV4-1	TRBJ2-3	CASSQVASGRAGDTQYF	TGCGCCAGCAGCCAAGTTGCTAGCGGGAGGGCGGGAGATACGCAGTATTTT
TRBD1	.	TRBV5-1	TRBJ1-4	CASSFGQGDGKLFF	TGCGCCAGCAGCTTTGGACAGGGGGATGGAAAACTGTTTTTT
TRBD2	.	TRBV5-6	TRBJ2-7	CASSLGGSPYEQYF	TGTGCCAGCAGCTTGGGCGGGAGTCCATACGAGCAGTACTTC
TRBD2	.	TRBV7-3	TRBJ2-1	CASSFIGLAGGNEQFF	TGTGCCAGCAGCTTTATCGGACTAGCGGGAGGCAATGAGCAGTTCTTC
TRBD2	.	TRBV7-9	TRBJ2-2	CASSHLAGGPAGELFF	TGTGCCAGCAGCCATCTAGCGGGAGGGCCGGCCGGGGAGCTGTTTTTT
TRBD1	.	TRBV19	TRBJ1-6	CASSWTGGNSPLHF	TGTGCCAGTAGTTGGACAGGGGGTAATTCACCCCTCCACTTT
.	.	TRBV6-5	TRBJ1-2	CASSYSLSKNYGYTF	TGTGCCAGCAGTTACTCGCTCAGTAAGAACTATGGCTACACCTTC
TRBD1	.	TRBV7-9	TRBJ2-3	CASSIGTGLGDTQYF	TGTGCCAGCAGCATAGGGACAGGGCTGGGAGATACGCAGTATTTT
.	once	TRBV5-1	TRBJ2-2	CASSLSGASGELFF	TGCGCCAGCAGCTTGTCAGGGGCCAGCGGGGAGCTGTTTTTT
.	once	TRBV30	TRBJ2-6	CAWARGTHSGANVLTF	TGTGCCTGGGCCCGAGGGACTCACTCTGGGGCCAACGTCCTGACTTTC
.	.	TRBV4-3	TRBJ2-1	CASSQEALGLGANEQFF	TGCGCCAGCAGCCAAGAGGCCCTAGGGCTGGGGGCCAATGAGCAGTTCTTC
.	.	TRBV5-1	TRBJ1-1	CASSSTLYRENTEAFF	TGCGCCAGCAGCTCCACACTTTACAGGGAGAACACTGAAGCTTTCTTT